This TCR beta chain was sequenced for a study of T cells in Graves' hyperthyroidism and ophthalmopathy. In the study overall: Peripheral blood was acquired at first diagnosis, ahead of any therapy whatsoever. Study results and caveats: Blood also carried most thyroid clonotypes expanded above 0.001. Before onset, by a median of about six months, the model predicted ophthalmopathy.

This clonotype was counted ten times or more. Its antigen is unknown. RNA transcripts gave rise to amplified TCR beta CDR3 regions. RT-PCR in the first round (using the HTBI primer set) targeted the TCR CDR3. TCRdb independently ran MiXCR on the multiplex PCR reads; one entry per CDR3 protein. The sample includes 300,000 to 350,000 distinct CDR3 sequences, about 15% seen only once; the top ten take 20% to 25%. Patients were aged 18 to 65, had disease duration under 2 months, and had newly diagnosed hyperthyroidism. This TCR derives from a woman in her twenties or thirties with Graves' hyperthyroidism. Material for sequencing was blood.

CDR3 sequence reads: CATSSQRERTGANVLTF. Here the CDR3 DNA reads TGTGCCACCAGTTCCCAGCGGGAGAGGACTGGGGCCAACGTCCTGACTTTC. The rearrangement links TRBV24-1 to TRBJ2-6, with 8 nucleotides matching TRBD2. CDR3 length: 17 residues. Germline CDR1 is KGHDR and CDR2 is SFDVKD. Trimming cost V 6 bases and J 2 bases; bases outside gene matches: 8.